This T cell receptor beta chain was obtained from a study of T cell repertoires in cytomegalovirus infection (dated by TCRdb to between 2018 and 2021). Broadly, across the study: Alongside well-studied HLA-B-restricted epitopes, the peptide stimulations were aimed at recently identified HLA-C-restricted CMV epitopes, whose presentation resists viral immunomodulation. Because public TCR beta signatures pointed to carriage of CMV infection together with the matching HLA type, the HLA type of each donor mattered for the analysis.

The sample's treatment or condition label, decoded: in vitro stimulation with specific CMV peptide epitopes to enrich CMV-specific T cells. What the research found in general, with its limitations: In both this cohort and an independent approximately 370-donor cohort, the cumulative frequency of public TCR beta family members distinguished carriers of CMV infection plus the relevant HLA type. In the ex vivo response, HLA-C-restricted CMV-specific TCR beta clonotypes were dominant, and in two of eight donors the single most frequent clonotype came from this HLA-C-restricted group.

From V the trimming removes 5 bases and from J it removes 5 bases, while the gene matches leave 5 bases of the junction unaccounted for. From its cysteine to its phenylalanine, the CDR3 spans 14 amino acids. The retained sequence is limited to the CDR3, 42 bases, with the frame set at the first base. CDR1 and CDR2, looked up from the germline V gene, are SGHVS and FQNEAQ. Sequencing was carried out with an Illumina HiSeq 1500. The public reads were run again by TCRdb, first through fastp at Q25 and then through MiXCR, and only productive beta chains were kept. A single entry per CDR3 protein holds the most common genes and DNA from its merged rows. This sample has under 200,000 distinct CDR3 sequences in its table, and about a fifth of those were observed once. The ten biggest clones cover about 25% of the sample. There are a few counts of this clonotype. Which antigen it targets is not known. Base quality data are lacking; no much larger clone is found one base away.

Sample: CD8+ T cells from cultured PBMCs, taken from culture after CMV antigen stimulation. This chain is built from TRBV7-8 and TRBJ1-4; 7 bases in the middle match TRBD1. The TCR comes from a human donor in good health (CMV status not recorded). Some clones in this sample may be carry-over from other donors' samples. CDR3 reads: CASSKQGKNEKLFF. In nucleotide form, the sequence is TGTGCCAGCAGCAAACAGGGGAAGAATGAAAAACTGTTTTTT. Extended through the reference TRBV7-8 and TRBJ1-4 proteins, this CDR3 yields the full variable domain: GAGVSQSPRYKVAKRGQDVALRCDPISGHVSLFWYQQALGQGPEFLTYFQNEAQLDKSGLPSDRFFAERPEGSVSTLKIQRTQQEDSAVYLCASSKQGKNEKLFFGSGTQLSVL.